A selection of T cell receptor beta chains follows, all from one sample in a study of CD8 T cells in ankylosing spondylitis. TCRdb processed the 5' RACE reads anew with MiXCR; each CDR3 protein has one entry. Here the sample spans 50,000 to 75,000 distinct CDR3 sequences, around 6.4% being singletons. Specimen: synovial fluid, either unsorted or a sorted T cell fraction (not recorded which). These receptor sequences come from a male donor with ankylosing spondylitis. Both conserved end residues are part of each CDR3. A D gene is named only where the DNA matches it firmly. For some rows the clone size is stated as once, few or many, or as a class when expanded; others skip it.

J | D | V | size | CDR3 | DNA
TRBJ2-1 | . | TRBV9 | medium-sized | CASSANRESNEQFF | TGTGCCAGCAGCGCTAACAGGGAAAGCAATGAGCAGTTCTTC
TRBJ2-5 | . | TRBV18 | few | CASSQSGQETQYF | TGTGCCAGCTCACAATCAGGGCAAGAGACCCAGTACTTC
TRBJ2-1 | . | TRBV6-1 | many | CASSEQAKVRIEQFF | TGTGCCAGCAGTGAACAGGCAAAAGTGCGGATTGAGCAGTTCTTC
TRBJ1-5 | TRBD1 | TRBV12-3/TRBV12-4 | many | CASSGQGGSQPQHF | TGTGCCAGCAGCGGACAGGGTGGGAGCCAGCCCCAGCATTTT
TRBJ2-7 | . | TRBV20-1 | . | CSARDGTYSYEQYF | TGCAGTGCTAGAGACGGGACTTACTCCTACGAGCAGTACTTC
TRBJ2-1 | . | TRBV4-3 | many | CASSQDPLPDADNEQFF | TGCGCCAGCAGCCAAGACCCTCTGCCAGACGCGGACAATGAGCAGTTCTTC
TRBJ2-7 | . | TRBV2 | . | CASRRDGKSSYEQYF | TGTGCCAGCAGAAGGGACGGTAAGAGCTCCTACGAGCAGTACTTC
TRBJ1-1 | TRBD1 | TRBV2 | many | CASLMTGGATEAFF | TGTGCCAGCCTAATGACAGGGGGGGCCACTGAAGCTTTCTTT
TRBJ2-7 | . | TRBV6-2/TRBV6-3 | . | CASSRLRGAYEQYF | TGTGCCAGCAGTCGATTGCGGGGAGCCTACGAGCAGTACTTC
TRBJ1-2 | . | TRBV28 | few | CASTGAAQTLYGYTF | TGTGCCAGCACGGGGGCAGCACAAACCCTCTATGGCTACACCTTC
TRBJ2-5 | . | TRBV5-1 | . | CASSLSGETQYF | TGCGCCAGCAGCCTCTCGGGGGAGACCCAGTACTTC
TRBJ2-5 | TRBD2 | TRBV5-1 | . | CASSSGLAPQETQYF | TGCGCCAGCAGCTCCGGACTAGCACCTCAAGAGACCCAGTACTTC
TRBJ1-4 | . | TRBV5-1 | . | CASSKQGGTPNEKLFF | TGCGCCAGCAGCAAACAGGGAGGGACACCTAATGAAAAACTGTTTTTT
TRBJ1-5 | . | TRBV20-1 | many | CSAGGTLNQPQHF | TGCAGTGCTGGAGGGACACTCAATCAGCCCCAGCATTTT
TRBJ1-3 | TRBD1 | TRBV9 | few | CASSVNTRGVSSGNTIYF | TGTGCCAGCAGCGTAAATACCAGGGGGGTGTCCTCTGGAAACACCATATATTTT
TRBJ1-1 | . | TRBV7-9 | many | CASSPLSGVKGTEAFF | TGTGCCAGCAGCCCCCTCTCAGGGGTTAAGGGCACTGAAGCTTTCTTT
TRBJ1-3 | . | TRBV6-1 | . | CASARDPTGNTIYF | TGTGCCAGCGCAAGGGACCCTACTGGAAACACCATATATTTT
TRBJ2-7 | TRBD1 | TRBV28 | few | CASSPPPGTGGYEQYF | TGTGCCAGCAGTCCCCCTCCCGGGACAGGGGGCTACGAGCAGTACTTC
TRBJ2-1 | TRBD2 | TRBV7-9 | many | CASSLVGGRAPDEQFF | TGTGCCAGCAGCTTAGTTGGGGGGAGGGCCCCCGATGAGCAGTTCTTC
TRBJ1-4 | . | TRBV28 | . | CASSLNGGAVTGKLFF | TGTGCCAGCAGTTTGAACGGAGGGGCCGTTACGGGAAAACTGTTTTTT
TRBJ2-7 | . | TRBV5-1 | few | CASSLLQGIGEQYF | TGCGCCAGCAGCTTGCTTCAGGGAATCGGCGAGCAGTACTTC
TRBJ2-3 | . | TRBV4-3 | . | CASSQDKLNTDTRYF | TGCGCCAGCAGCCAAGATAAACTAAACACAGATACGCGGTATTTT
TRBJ2-1 | TRBD2 | TRBV18 | many | CASSPGLAGEERNEQFF | TGTGCCAGCTCACCAGGACTAGCGGGAGAGGAGCGCAATGAGCAGTTCTTC
TRBJ2-1 | . | TRBV3-1 | many | CASSHTSYNEQFF | TGTGCCAGCAGCCATACCTCCTACAATGAGCAGTTCTTC
TRBJ1-5 | . | TRBV20-1 | many | CSASPTTENQPQHF | TGCAGTGCATCCCCCACAACAGAGAATCAGCCCCAGCATTTT
TRBJ2-5 | . | TRBV29-1 | many | CSVDGTGLTNIYF | TGCAGCGTTGATGGGACGGGACTTACGAATATTTACTTC
TRBJ1-1 | TRBD1 | TRBV7-3 | many | CASSFTAQGSEAFF | TGTGCCAGCAGCTTCACTGCACAGGGGAGTGAAGCTTTCTTT
TRBJ1-1 | . | TRBV12-3/TRBV12-4 | many | CASSIRQRAFF | TGTGCCAGCAGTATCCGACAGAGAGCTTTCTTT
TRBJ2-1 | . | TRBV2 | many | CASSWLMGALEQFF | TGTGCCAGCAGTTGGCTGATGGGAGCATTGGAGCAGTTCTTC
TRBJ2-2 | . | TRBV11-1 | medium-sized | CASSLELASGELFF | TGTGCCAGCAGCTTGGAACTAGCCTCCGGGGAGCTGTTTTTT
TRBJ2-7 | TRBD1 | TRBV7-2 | . | CASSLEQGYREQYF | TGTGCCAGCAGCTTAGAACAGGGGTATCGCGAGCAGTACTTC
TRBJ2-3 | . | TRBV6-5 | few | CASSYIWNSADTQYF | TGTGCCAGCAGTTACATTTGGAATTCGGCAGATACGCAGTATTTT
TRBJ2-3 | . | TRBV29-1 | many | CSASADTDTQYF | TGCAGCGCCTCGGCCGACACAGATACGCAGTATTTT
TRBJ2-1 | . | TRBV6-2/TRBV6-3 | many | CASSYGTPSYNEQFF | TGTGCCAGCAGTTACGGGACCCCATCCTACAATGAGCAGTTCTTC
TRBJ1-3 | . | TRBV30 | . | CAWRKGGRSGNTIYF | TGTGCCTGGAGGAAGGGAGGACGCTCTGGAAACACCATATATTTT
TRBJ2-3 | . | TRBV7-7 | many | CASSLGGLGTDTQYF | TGTGCCAGCAGCTTAGGAGGCCTCGGCACAGATACGCAGTATTTT
TRBJ2-5 | TRBD2 | TRBV25-1 | . | CASGPSGSQETQYF | TGTGCCAGCGGTCCTAGCGGAAGCCAAGAGACCCAGTACTTC